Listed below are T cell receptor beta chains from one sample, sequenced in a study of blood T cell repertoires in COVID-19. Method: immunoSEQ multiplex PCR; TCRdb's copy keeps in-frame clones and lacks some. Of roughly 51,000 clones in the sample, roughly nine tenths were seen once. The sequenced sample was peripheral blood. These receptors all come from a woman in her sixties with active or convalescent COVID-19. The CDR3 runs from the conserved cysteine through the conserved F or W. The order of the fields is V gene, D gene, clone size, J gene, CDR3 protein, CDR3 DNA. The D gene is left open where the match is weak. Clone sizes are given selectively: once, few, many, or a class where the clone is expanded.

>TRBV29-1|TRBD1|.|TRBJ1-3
CSVHRGHSGNTIYF
TGCAGCGTTCACAGGGGACACTCTGGAAACACCATATATTTT
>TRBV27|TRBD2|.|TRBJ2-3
CASSFAGLAGDNTQYF
TGTGCCAGCAGTTTCGCGGGACTAGCGGGGGACAATACGCAGTATTTT
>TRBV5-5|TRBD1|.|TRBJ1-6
CASSSDRGNSPLHF
TGTGCCAGCAGCTCGGACAGGGGGAATTCACCCCTCCACTTT
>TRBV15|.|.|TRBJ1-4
CATSRDNSFNEKLFF
TGTGCCACCAGCAGAGATAACAGTTTTAATGAAAAACTGTTTTTT
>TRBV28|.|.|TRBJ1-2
CASSAAYRDLYGYTF
TGTGCCAGCAGTGCTGCCTACAGGGACCTCTATGGCTACACCTTC
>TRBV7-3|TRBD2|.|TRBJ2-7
CASSLAGGSFYEQYF
TGTGCCAGCAGCTTAGCGGGAGGAAGCTTCTACGAGCAGTACTTC
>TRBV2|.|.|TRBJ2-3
CASSPDNSRTDTQYF
TGTGCCAGCAGTCCGGACAACTCTCGCACAGATACGCAGTATTTT
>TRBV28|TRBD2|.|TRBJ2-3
CASSLSPQAGDSDTQYF
TGTGCCAGCAGTTTGAGCCCCCAAGCGGGAGATTCAGATACGCAGTATTTT
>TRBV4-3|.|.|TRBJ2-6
CASSLRYRVRDAGANVLTF
TGCGCCAGCAGCCTCAGATACAGGGTAAGGGACGCTGGGGCCAACGTCCTGACTTTC
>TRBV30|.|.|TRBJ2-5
CAWSVRSQETQYF
TGTGCCTGGAGTGTTCGTAGCCAAGAGACCCAGTACTTC
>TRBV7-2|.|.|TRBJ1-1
CASTLGQPGTEAFF
TGTGCCAGCACCCTAGGACAGCCAGGCACTGAAGCTTTCTTT
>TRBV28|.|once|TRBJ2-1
CASIKRGSSYNEQFF
TGTGCCAGCATCAAAAGAGGGAGCTCCTACAATGAGCAGTTCTTC
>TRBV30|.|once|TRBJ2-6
CAWSVLLTPGVGYSGANVLTF
TGTGCCTGGAGTGTACTGTTAACCCCAGGGGTGGGTTACTCTGGGGCCAACGTCCTGACTTTC
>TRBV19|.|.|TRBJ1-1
CASSIVGGQNTEAFF
TGTGCCAGTAGTATAGTGGGGGGTCAGAACACTGAAGCTTTCTTT
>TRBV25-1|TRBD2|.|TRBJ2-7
CASSERREGPYEQYF
TGTGCCAGCAGTGAGAGGCGGGAGGGCCCCTACGAGCAGTACTTC
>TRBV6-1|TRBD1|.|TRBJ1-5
CASSEAGRGQPQHF
TGTGCCAGCAGTGAAGCTGGCAGGGGGCAGCCCCAGCATTTT
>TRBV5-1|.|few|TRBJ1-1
CASTKAEDTEAFF
TGCGCCAGTACCAAGGCCGAGGACACTGAAGCTTTCTTT
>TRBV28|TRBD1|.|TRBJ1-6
CASSSPGQGYSPLHF
TGTGCCAGCAGTAGTCCGGGACAGGGCTATTCACCCCTCCACTTT
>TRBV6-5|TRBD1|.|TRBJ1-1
CASSWGQGRMNTEAFF
TGTGCCAGCAGTTGGGGACAGGGGAGGATGAACACTGAAGCTTTCTTT
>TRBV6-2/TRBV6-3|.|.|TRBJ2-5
CASSFKETQYF
TGTGCCAGCAGTTTTAAAGAGACCCAGTACTTC
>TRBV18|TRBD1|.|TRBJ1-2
CASSLDRGDYGYTF
TGTGCCAGCTCCCTGGACAGGGGGGACTATGGCTACACCTTC
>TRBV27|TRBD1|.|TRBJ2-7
CASSLYMDRENDYEQYF
TGTGCCAGCAGTTTATACATGGACAGGGAAAACGACTACGAGCAGTACTTC
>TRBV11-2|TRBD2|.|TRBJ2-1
CASSLDPTPGGEQFF
TGTGCCAGCAGCTTAGACCCGACCCCGGGGGGTGAGCAGTTCTTC
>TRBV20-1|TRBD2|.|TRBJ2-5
CSASILAGGVGRETQYF
TGCAGTGCTAGTATACTAGCGGGGGGGGTTGGACGGGAGACCCAGTACTTC
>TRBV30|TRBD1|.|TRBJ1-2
CAWSSYGTGKYGYTF
TGTGCCTGGAGTTCGTACGGGACAGGGAAGTATGGCTACACCTTC
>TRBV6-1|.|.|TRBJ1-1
CASSEGAASAFF
TGTGCCAGCAGTGAAGGGGCAGCTTCAGCTTTCTTT
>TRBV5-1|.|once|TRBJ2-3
CASSVGTPTDTQYF
TGCGCCAGCAGCGTCGGGACACCCACAGATACGCAGTATTTT
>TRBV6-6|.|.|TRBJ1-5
CASTIPGDQPQHF
TGTGCCAGCACCATACCGGGGGATCAGCCCCAGCATTTT
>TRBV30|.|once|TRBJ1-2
CAWILYGGAHYGYTF
TGTGCCTGGATCCTGTACGGGGGGGCCCACTATGGCTACACCTTC
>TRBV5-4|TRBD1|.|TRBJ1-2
CASSLHTGQEGGGYTF
TGTGCCAGCAGCTTGCATACGGGACAGGAAGGTGGAGGCTACACCTTC
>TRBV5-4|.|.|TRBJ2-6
CASSLSVSGANVLTF
TGTGCCAGCAGCTTGTCTGTCTCTGGGGCCAACGTCCTGACTTTC
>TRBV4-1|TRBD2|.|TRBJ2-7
CASSQVGLASHEQYF
TGCGCCAGCAGCCAAGTTGGACTAGCGAGTCACGAGCAGTACTTC
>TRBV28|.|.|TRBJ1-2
CASRQGNDYGYTF
TGTGCCAGCAGGCAGGGGAACGACTATGGCTACACCTTC
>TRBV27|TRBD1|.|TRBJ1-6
CASSLFRTGGSYNSPLHF
TGTGCCAGCAGTTTATTCCGGACAGGGGGCTCCTATAATTCACCCCTCCACTTT
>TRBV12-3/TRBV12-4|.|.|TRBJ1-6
CASSFGGSPLHF
TGTGCCAGCAGTTTCGGGGGGTCACCCCTCCACTTT
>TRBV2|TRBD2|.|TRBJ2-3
CARSGAGGEDTQYF
TGTGCCCGCTCAGGGGCGGGGGGCGAAGATACGCAGTATTTT
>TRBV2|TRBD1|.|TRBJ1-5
CASKYSQGASNQPQHF
TGTGCCAGCAAATACTCACAGGGGGCGAGTAATCAGCCCCAGCATTTT
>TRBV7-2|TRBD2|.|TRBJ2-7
CASSPHSGVSSYEQYF
TGTGCCAGCAGCCCCCATAGCGGGGTCAGCTCCTACGAGCAGTACTTC
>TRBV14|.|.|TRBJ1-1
CASSRQENTEAFF
TGTGCCAGCAGCCGACAGGAGAACACTGAAGCTTTCTTT
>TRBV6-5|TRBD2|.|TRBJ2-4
CASGTSGNIQYF
TGTGCCAGCGGGACTAGCGGAAACATTCAGTACTTC
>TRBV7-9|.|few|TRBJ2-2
CASSLLALGELFF
TGTGCCAGCAGCTTGCTAGCTCTCGGGGAGCTGTTTTTT
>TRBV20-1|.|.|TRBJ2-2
CSASAPPYRGELFF
TGCAGTGCTAGTGCCCCTCCTTATCGCGGGGAGCTGTTTTTT
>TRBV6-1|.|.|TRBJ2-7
CASSEGQGGFYEQYF
TGTGCCAGCAGTGAAGGTCAGGGAGGCTTCTACGAGCAGTACTTC
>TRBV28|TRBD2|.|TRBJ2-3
CASTPPGGTTDTQYF
TGTGCCAGCACCCCCCCGGGGGGGACCACAGATACGCAGTATTTT
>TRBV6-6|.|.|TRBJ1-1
CASSYGVASVNTEAFF
TGTGCCAGCAGTTACGGAGTCGCATCGGTGAACACTGAAGCTTTCTTT
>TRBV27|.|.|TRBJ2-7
CASSPWGSSYEQYF
TGTGCCAGCAGTCCCTGGGGCTCGTCCTACGAGCAGTACTTC
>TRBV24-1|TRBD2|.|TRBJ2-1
CATSDIGTSGGLDEQFF
TGTGCCACCAGTGATATTGGGACTAGCGGGGGGTTGGATGAGCAGTTCTTC
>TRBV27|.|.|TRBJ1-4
CASSLWGGEKLFF
TGTGCCAGCAGTTTGTGGGGAGGTGAAAAACTGTTTTTT
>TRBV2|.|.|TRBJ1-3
CASSELGSLSGNTIYF
TGTGCCAGCAGTGAATTGGGCAGCCTCTCTGGAAACACCATATATTTT
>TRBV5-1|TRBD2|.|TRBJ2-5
CASSFTSGRATQYF
TGCGCCAGCAGCTTCACTAGCGGGAGGGCGACCCAGTACTTC
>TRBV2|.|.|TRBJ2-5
CASSDTEGTQYF
TGTGCCAGCAGTGATACCGAGGGGACCCAGTACTTC